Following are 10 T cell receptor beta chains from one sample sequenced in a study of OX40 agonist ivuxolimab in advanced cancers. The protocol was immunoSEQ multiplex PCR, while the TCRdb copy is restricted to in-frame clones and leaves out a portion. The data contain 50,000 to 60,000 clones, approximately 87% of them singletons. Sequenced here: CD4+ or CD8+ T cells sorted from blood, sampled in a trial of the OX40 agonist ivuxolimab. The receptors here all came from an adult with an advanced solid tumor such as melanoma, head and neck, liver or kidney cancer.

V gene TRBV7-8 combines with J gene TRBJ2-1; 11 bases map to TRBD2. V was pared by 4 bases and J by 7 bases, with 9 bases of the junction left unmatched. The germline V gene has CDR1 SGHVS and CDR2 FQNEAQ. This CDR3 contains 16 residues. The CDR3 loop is CASSYSGRGGGNEQFF. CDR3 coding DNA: TGTGCCAGCAGCTATAGCGGGAGGGGAGGGGGGAATGAGCAGTTCTTC.

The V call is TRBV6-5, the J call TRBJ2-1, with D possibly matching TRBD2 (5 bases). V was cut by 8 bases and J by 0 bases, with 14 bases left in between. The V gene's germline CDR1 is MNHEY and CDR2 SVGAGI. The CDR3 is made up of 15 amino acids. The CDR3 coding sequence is TGTGCCAGCCGAGGGCAGGCGAGCTCCTACAATGAGCAGTTCTTC. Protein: CASRGQASSYNEQFF.

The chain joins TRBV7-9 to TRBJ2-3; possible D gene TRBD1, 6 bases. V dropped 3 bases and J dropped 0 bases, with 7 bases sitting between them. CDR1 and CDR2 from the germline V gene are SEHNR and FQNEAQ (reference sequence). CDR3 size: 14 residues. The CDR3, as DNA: TGTGCCAGCAGCTTTGGGGGCAGCACAGATACGCAGTATTTT. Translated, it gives CASSFGGSTDTQYF.

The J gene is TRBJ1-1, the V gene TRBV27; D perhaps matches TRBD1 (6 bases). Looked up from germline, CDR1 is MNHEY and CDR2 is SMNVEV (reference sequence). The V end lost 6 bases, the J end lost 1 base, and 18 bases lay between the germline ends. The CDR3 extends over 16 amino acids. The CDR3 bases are TGTGCCAGCAGCAACCGGAACGGGGGGCAGAACACTGAAGCTTTCTTT. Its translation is CASSNRNGGQNTEAFF.

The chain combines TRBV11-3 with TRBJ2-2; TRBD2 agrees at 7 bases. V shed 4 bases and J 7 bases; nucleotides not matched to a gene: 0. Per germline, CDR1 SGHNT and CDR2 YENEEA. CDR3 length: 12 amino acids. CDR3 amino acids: CASSSGGGELFF. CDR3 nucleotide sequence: TGTGCCAGCAGCTCGGGAGGCGGGGAGCTGTTTTTT. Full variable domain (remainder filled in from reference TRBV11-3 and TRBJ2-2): EAGVVQSPRYKIIEKKQPVAFWCNPISGHNTLYWYLQNLGQGPELLIRYENEEAVDDSQLPKDRFSAERLKGVDSTLKIQPAELGDSAVYLCASSSGGGELFFGEGSRLTVL.

In DNA form, the CDR3 reads TGCAGCGCATCTCCACGTAGCTCCTACAATGAGCAGTTCTTC. Residues: CSASPRSSYNEQFF. The chain couples TRBV29-1 to TRBJ2-1, with D hard to call. Germline lookup yields CDR1 SQVTM and CDR2 ANQGSEA. This CDR3 has 14 amino acids. V dropped 7 bases and J dropped 0 bases, with 13 bases sitting between them.

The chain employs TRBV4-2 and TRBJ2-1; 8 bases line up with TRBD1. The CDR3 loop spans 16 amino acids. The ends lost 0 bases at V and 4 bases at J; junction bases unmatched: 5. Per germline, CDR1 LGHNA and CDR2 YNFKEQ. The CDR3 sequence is CASSQDRGPGYNEQFF. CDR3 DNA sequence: TGTGCCAGCAGCCAAGACAGGGGGCCTGGGTACAATGAGCAGTTCTTC.

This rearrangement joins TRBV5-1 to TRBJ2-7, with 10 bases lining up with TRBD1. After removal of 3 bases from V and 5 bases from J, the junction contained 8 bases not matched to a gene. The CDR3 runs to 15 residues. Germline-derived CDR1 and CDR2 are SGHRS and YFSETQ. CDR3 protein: CASSSGGTGAHEQYF. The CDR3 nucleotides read TGCGCCAGCAGCTCCGGGGGGACAGGGGCTCACGAGCAGTACTTC. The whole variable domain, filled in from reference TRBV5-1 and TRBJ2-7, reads KAGVTQTPRYLIKTRGQQVTLSCSPISGHRSVSWYQQTPGQGLQFLFEYFSETQRNKGNFPGRFSGRQFSNSRSEMNVSTLELGDSALYLCASSSGGTGAHEQYFGPGTRLTVT.

The CDR3 DNA reads as TGTGCCAGCAGGATGGGCAGGAACACTGAAGCTTTCTTT. It translates to CASRMGRNTEAFF. This sequence joins TRBV28 and TRBJ1-1; no clear D. Looked up from germline, CDR1 is MDHEN and CDR2 is SYDVKM. The ends were cut back, 6 bases at V and 1 base at J, with 9 bases in the middle. CDR3 length: 13 residues.

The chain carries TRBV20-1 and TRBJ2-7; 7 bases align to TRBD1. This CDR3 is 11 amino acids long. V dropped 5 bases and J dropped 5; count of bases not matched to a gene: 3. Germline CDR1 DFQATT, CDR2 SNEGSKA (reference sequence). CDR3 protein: CSALDRDEQYF. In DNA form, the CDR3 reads TGCAGTGCTTTAGACAGGGACGAGCAGTACTTC.